A single TCR beta chain is shown here with its context. Then a second PCR, running roughly 7 to 11 cycles, was carried out with a sample-barcoded 5' primer and a J-beta primer mix. Template switching added a 12-random-nucleotide identifier to every cDNA molecule. TCRdb analysed the 5' RACE reads with MiXCR anew, one entry per CDR3 protein. The sample lists around 1,800,000 distinct CDR3 sequences, approximately 39% occurring once. The record originates from a study of blood T cells in healthy people across ages. Per the germline V gene, CDR1 is DFQATT and CDR2 is SNEGSKA (reference sequence). The CDR3 runs 15 residues. V trimming: 0 bases; J trimming: 4 bases; junction bases outside the gene matches: 7.

Sequenced input: blood. The chain links TRBV20-1 to TRBJ2-5, with TRBD2 matching over 8 bases. This TCR was recovered from a human donor in good health. This CDR3 is CSARDWSGGVETQYF. In DNA form, the CDR3 reads TGCAGTGCTAGAGATTGGAGCGGGGGAGTAGAGACCCAGTACTTC.